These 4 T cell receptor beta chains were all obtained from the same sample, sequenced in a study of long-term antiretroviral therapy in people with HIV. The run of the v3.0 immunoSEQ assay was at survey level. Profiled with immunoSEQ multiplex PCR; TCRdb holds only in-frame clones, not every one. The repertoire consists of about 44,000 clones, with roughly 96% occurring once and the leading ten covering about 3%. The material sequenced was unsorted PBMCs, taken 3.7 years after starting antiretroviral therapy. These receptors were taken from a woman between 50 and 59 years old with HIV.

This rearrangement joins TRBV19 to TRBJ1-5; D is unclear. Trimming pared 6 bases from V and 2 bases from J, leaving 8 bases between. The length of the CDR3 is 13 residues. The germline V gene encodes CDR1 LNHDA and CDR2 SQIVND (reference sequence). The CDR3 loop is CASRGAGNQPQHF. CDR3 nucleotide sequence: TGTGCCAGTAGGGGTGCGGGCAATCAGCCCCAGCATTTT.

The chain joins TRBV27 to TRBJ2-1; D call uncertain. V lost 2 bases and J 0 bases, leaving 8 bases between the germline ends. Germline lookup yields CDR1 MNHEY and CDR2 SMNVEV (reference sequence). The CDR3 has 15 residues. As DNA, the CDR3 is TGTGCCAGCAGTTTAAGTGGCTTCTCCTACAATGAGCAGTTCTTC. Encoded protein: CASSLSGFSYNEQFF.

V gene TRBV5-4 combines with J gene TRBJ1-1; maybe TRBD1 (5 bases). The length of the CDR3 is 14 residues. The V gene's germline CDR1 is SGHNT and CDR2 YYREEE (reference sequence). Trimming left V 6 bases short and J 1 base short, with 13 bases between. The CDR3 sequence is CASTSPTGNTEAFF. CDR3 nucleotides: TGTGCCAGCACCTCGCCTACAGGGAACACTGAAGCTTTCTTT.

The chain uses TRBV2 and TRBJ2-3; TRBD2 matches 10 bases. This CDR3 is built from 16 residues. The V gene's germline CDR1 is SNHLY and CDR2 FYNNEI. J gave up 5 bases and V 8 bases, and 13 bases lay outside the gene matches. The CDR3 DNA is TGTGCCAGCGGTTTGGAAGCGGGGGGGCCAGGAGATACGCAGTATTTT. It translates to CASGLEAGGPGDTQYF.